Following are 6 T cell receptor beta chains from one sample sequenced in a study of Ad26.COV2.S vaccination and SARS-CoV-2 variants. Documented treatment: 19 received Ad26.COV2.S at low or high dose, single or two shots; 5 received placebo; per-sample allocation not given. Sampling took place 63 days after the first vaccine or placebo injection. Sequencing used immunoSEQ multiplex PCR; TCRdb keeps in-frame clones, though not all of them. The table includes 300,000 to 350,000 clones, 85% to 90% detected once. Source: peripheral blood, taken in a trial of Ad26.COV2.S vaccine versus placebo. The receptors here all came from a person aged 18-65 years who received the Ad26.COV2.S COVID-19 vaccine or a placebo.

The chain combines TRBV5-1 with TRBJ2-7; D is unclear. The CDR3 contains 14 residues. The V end was cut by 4 bases, the J end by 2 bases, with 13 bases between. Germline V gene data show CDR1 as SGHRS and CDR2 as YFSETQ. CDR3 sequence reads: CASSLNRATYEQYF. DNA of the CDR3: TGCGCCAGCAGCCTCAATAGGGCTACCTACGAGCAGTACTTC.

The V call is TRBV4-2, the J call TRBJ2-3, with D possibly called TRBD1 or TRBD2 (5 bases each). From germline, CDR1 is LGHNA and CDR2 YNFKEQ. This CDR3 comprises 16 residues. V gave up 4 bases and J gave up 3 bases, with 17 bases separating them. CDR3 bases: TGTGCCAGCAGCCTTGCACCGGGACGGCCTACAGATACGCAGTATTTT. It encodes CASSLAPGRPTDTQYF.

This sequence joins TRBV3-1 (or the pseudogene TRBV3-2) and TRBJ1-1; no firm D call. The CDR3 runs 13 residues. Per germline, CDR1 LGHDT and CDR2 YNNKEL (reference sequence). Trimming removed 1 base from V and 6 bases from J, with 9 bases in between. This CDR3 is CASSQGGSAEAFF. CDR3 in DNA: TGTGCCAGCAGCCAAGGGGGATCGGCTGAAGCTTTCTTT.

The rearrangement links TRBV5-1 to TRBJ1-1, with TRBD1 as a possible D gene (5 bases). The V gene's germline CDR1 is SGHRS and CDR2 YFSETQ. The CDR3 covers 14 residues. Trimming took off 0 bases at V and 11 bases at J, with 17 bases between the two ends. The chain's CDR3 is CASSLAGTGTSAFF. The CDR3 DNA is TGCGCCAGCAGCTTGGCCGGGACGGGTACCTCGGCTTTCTTT.

The rearrangement links TRBV12-5 to TRBJ2-1; 7 nucleotides match TRBD1. The CDR3 spans 17 residues. The germline V gene encodes CDR1 LGHNT and CDR2 FRNRAP. Trimming took 7 bases from V and 0 from J; bases not matched to a gene: 12. CDR3 sequence: CASVPPGGSSSYNEQFF. CDR3 coding DNA: TGTGCTAGTGTTCCCCCAGGGGGTTCGAGCTCCTACAATGAGCAGTTCTTC. Using reference TRBV12-5 and TRBJ2-1 for the parts outside the CDR3, the full variable domain is DARVTQTPRHKVTEMGQEVTMRCQPILGHNTVFWYRQTMMQGLELLAYFRNRAPLDDSGMPKDRFSAEMPDATLATLKIQPSEPRDSAVYFCASVPPGGSSSYNEQFFGPGTRLTVL.

The chain combines TRBV15 with TRBJ1-4, with TRBD1 matching over 9 bases. V shed 3 bases and J 7 bases; nucleotides not matched to a gene: 6. CDR1 LNHNV and CDR2 YYDKDF come from the germline V gene (reference sequence). The CDR3 covers 15 residues. CDR3 sequence (DNA): TGTGCCACCAGCAGGCAACAGGGGGCATCTGAAAAACTGTTTTTT. It translates to CATSRQQGASEKLFF.